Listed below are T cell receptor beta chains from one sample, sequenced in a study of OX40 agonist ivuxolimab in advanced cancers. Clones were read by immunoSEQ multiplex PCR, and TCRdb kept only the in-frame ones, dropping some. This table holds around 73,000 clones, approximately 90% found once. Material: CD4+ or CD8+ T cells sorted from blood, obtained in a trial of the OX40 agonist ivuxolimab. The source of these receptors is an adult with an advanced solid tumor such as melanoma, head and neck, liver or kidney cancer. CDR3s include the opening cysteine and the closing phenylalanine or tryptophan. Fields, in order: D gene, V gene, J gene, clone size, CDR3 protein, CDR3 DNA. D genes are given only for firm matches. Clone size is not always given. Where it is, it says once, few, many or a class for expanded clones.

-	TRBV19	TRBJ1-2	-	CASSLNYGYTF	TGTGCCAGTTCCCTTAACTATGGCTACACCTTC
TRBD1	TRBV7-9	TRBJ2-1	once	CASSGGQGPEQFF	TGTGCCAGCAGCGGGGGACAGGGGCCTGAGCAGTTCTTC
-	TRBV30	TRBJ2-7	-	CAWRTGYEQYF	TGTGCCTGGAGAACAGGCTACGAGCAGTACTTC
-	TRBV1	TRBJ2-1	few	CTSSPDRGKGQFF	TGCACCAGCAGTCCGGACAGGGGGAAGGGGCAGTTCTTC
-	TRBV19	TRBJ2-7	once	CASSIVWGSYEQYF	TGTGCCAGTAGTATAGTTTGGGGGTCCTACGAGCAGTACTTC
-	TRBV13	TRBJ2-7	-	CASSPSTRTAYEQYF	TGTGCCAGCAGCCCCAGTACAAGGACAGCCTACGAGCAGTACTTC
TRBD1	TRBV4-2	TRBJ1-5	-	CASSPRKPGQLNQPQHF	TGTGCCAGCAGCCCTCGAAAGCCGGGACAGCTAAATCAGCCCCAGCATTTT
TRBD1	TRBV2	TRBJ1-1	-	CASSESRQGANTEAFF	TGTGCCAGCAGTGAATCGCGACAGGGGGCGAACACTGAAGCTTTCTTT
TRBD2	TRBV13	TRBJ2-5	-	CASSLPSGAPGETQYF	TGTGCCAGCAGCCTCCCAAGCGGGGCCCCTGGGGAGACCCAGTACTTC
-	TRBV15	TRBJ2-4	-	CATSRGYETALAKNIQYF	TGTGCCACCAGCAGAGGATACGAAACGGCCCTAGCCAAAAACATTCAGTACTTC
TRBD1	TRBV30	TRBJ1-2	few	CAWYGQGPSGVYGYTF	TGTGCCTGGTACGGACAGGGGCCTTCCGGGGTCTATGGCTACACCTTC
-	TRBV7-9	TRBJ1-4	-	CASSLYTNEKLFF	TGTGCCAGCAGCTTATACACTAATGAAAAACTGTTTTTT
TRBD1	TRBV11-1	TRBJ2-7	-	CASTVSGQGTYEQYF	TGTGCCAGCACCGTCTCGGGACAGGGGACCTACGAGCAGTACTTC
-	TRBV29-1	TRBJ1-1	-	CSVAPSGVDTEAFF	TGCAGCGTTGCCCCTTCAGGGGTGGACACTGAAGCTTTCTTT
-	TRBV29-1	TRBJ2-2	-	CSVSGTADGELFF	TGCAGCGTTTCAGGGACGGCGGACGGGGAGCTGTTTTTT
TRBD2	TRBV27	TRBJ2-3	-	CASSDQAGGAPDTQYF	TGTGCCAGCAGTGACCAAGCGGGGGGGGCCCCAGATACGCAGTATTTT
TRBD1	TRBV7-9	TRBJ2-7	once	CASSLSGTGTYEQYF	TGTGCCAGCAGCTTGTCCGGGACAGGGACCTACGAGCAGTACTTC
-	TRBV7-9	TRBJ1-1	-	CASSLSSTEAFF	TGTGCCAGCAGCTTGAGCTCCACTGAAGCTTTCTTT
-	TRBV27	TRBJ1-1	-	CASSPLRLGHTEAFF	TGTGCCAGCAGTCCACTACGACTAGGCCACACTGAAGCTTTCTTT
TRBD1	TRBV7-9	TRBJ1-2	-	CASSPPPGQTPNYGYTF	TGTGCCAGCAGTCCGCCCCCGGGACAGACCCCTAACTATGGCTACACCTTC
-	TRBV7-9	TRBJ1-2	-	CASSIHSLSYGYTF	TGTGCCAGCAGCATACATTCCCTAAGCTATGGCTACACCTTC
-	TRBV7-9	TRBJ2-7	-	CASSRSHEQYF	TGTGCCAGCAGCCGGTCACACGAGCAGTACTTC
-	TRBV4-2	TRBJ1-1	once	CASSNTAGTANTEAFF	TGTGCCAGCAGCAACACTGCCGGGACGGCGAACACTGAAGCTTTCTTT